This is a list of T cell receptor beta chains from one sample in a study of blood T cell repertoires in COVID-19. Some clones are missing from TCRdb's copy, which holds only in-frame ones; the method was immunoSEQ multiplex PCR. The sample carries 150,000 to 200,000 clones, around 88% recorded once. Sequences were obtained from PBMCs or T cells enriched from blood (not recorded which). These receptors were collected from a woman aged 45-65 years in a cohort exposed to, infected with or recovered from COVID-19 (not recorded which). CDR3s include the opening cysteine and the closing phenylalanine or tryptophan. Fields, in order: V gene, J gene, CDR3 protein.

>TRBV5-1|TRBJ2-3
CASSQTGRDTQYF
>TRBV11-2|TRBJ2-7
CASSFRERGSYEQYF
>TRBV3-1/TRBV3-2|TRBJ2-1
CASSQRLAGVVNEQFF
>TRBV6-2/TRBV6-3|TRBJ1-5
CASSSSLGTGTSPQHF
>TRBV6-5|TRBJ1-1
CASSTGQGAQFEAFF
>TRBV3-1/TRBV3-2|TRBJ2-7
CASSPSGGNSYEQYF
>TRBV10-3|TRBJ2-7
CAISGLQGGEQYF
>TRBV10-3|TRBJ2-3
CAISRGRGTSGDTQYF
>TRBV6-1|TRBJ2-2
CASSRRGNTGELFF
>TRBV2|TRBJ2-3
CASSASGASTDTQYF
>TRBV7-3|TRBJ2-3
CASSSLGQLTDTQYF